One and the same sample provided the 3 T cell receptor beta chains below, sequenced in a study of tumor and adjacent non-tumor tissue in lung cancer. This sample's RNA came from whole unsorted tissue. More than 3 cm separated this lung sample from the edge of the tumor. A modified ARM-PCR protocol with three rounds of nested PCR amplified TCRbeta. Each CDR3 protein is one row after TCRdb ran MiXCR on the multiplex PCR reads. The sample carries 47,000 or so distinct CDR3 sequences, 64% recorded once. The material sequenced was distant non-tumor lung tissue. The receptors here all came from a woman between 70 and 85 years old with non-small cell lung cancer.

This clonotype was detected many times. J is TRBJ1-1 and V is TRBV5-4, with D uncertain. The V end lost 0 bases, the J end lost 1 base, and 7 bases lay between the germline ends. CDR1 and CDR2 from the germline V gene are SGHNT and YYREEE (reference sequence). CDR3 length equals 14 residues. The CDR3 is CASSLGAANTEAFF. The CDR3 DNA is TGTGCCAGCAGCTTGGGGGCGGCGAACACTGAAGCTTTCTTT.

This clonotype occurred a few times. A much larger clone lies a single base off, so this may be a read error. CDR3 coding DNA: TGTGCCACCAGTGGTTTTTTGGGCTATGGCTACACCTTC. Its protein product is CATSGFLGYGYTF. The V call is TRBV24-1, the J call TRBJ1-2, with D unclear. Between the trimmed V and J ends, which lost 5 bases and 4 bases, there was a span of 10 bases. Germline CDR1 KGHDR, CDR2 SFDVKD. This CDR3 is 13 amino acids long.

A remark on this clonotype: At one end the junction does not follow the germline gene, possibly because of a read error. The chain joins TRBV6-9 to TRBJ2-5; weak D call: TRBD2 (7 bases). The CDR3 loop spans 16 amino acids. Germline V gene data show CDR1 as MNHGY and CDR2 as SVAAGI. DNA for the CDR3: TGTGCCATCAGTTACTCTCTTTGGGAGGGGGAAGAGACCCAGTACTTC. Amino acids: CAISYSLWEGEETQYF.